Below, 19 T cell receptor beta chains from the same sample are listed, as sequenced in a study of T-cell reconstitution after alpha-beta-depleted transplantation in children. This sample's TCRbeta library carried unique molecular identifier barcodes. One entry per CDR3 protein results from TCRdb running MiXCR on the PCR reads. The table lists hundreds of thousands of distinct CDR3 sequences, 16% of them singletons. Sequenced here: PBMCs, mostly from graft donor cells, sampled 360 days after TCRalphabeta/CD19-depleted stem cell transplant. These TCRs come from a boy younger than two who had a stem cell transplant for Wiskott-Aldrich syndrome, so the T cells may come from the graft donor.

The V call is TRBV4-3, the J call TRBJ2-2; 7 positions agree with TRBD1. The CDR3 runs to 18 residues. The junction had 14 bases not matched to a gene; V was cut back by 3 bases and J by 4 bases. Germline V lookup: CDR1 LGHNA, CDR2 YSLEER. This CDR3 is CASSHQTGNREGTGELFF. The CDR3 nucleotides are TGCGCCAGCAGCCACCAGACAGGGAACAGAGAAGGCACCGGGGAGCTGTTTTTT.

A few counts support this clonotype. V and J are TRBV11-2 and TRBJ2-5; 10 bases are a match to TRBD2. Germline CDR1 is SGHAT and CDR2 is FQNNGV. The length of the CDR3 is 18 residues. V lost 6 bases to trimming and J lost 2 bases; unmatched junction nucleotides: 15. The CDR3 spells CASRPGSGGLMRQETQYF. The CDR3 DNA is TGTGCCAGCAGGCCGGGTAGCGGGGGGCTTATGAGGCAAGAGACCCAGTACTTC. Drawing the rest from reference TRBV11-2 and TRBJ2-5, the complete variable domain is EAGVAQSPRYKIIEKRQSVAFWCNPISGHATLYWYQQILGQGPKLLIQFQNNGVVDDSQLPKDRFSAERLKGVDSTLKIQPAKLEDSAVYLCASRPGSGGLMRQETQYFGPGTRLLVL.

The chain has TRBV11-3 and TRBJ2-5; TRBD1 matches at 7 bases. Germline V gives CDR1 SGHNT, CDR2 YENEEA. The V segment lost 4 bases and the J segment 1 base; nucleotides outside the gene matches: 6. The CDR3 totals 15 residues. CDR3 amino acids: CASSYWTGSQETQYF. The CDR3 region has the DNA TGTGCCAGCAGCTACTGGACAGGATCCCAAGAGACCCAGTACTTC.

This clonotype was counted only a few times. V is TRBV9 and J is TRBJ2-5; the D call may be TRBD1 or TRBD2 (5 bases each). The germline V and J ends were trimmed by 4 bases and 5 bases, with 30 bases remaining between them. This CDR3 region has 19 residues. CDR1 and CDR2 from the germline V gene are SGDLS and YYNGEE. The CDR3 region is CASSPQGPVTGSKKETQYF. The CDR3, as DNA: TGTGCCAGCAGCCCCCAGGGACCGGTTACAGGTTCGAAGAAGGAGACCCAGTACTTC.

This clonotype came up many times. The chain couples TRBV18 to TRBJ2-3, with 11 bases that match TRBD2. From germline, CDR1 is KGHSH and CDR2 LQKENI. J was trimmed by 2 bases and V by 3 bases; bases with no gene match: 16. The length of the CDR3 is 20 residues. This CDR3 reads CASSPITSGGRPRNTDTQYF. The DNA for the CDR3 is TGTGCCAGCTCACCGATAACTAGCGGGGGACGCCCCAGAAACACAGATACGCAGTATTTT.

CDR3 bases: TGTGCCAGCAAGATTCCGGGACAGGGGTCCTACGAGCAGTACTTC. Translated: CASKIPGQGSYEQYF. The chain is built from TRBV28 and TRBJ2-7; 10 positions match TRBD1. CDR1 and CDR2 (germline): MDHEN, SYDVKM. This CDR3 is built from 15 residues. Unmatched junction bases numbered 7, after V lost 7 bases and J lost 1 base. The variable domain in full, with the rest retrieved from reference TRBV28 and TRBJ2-7, is DVKVTQSSRYLVKRTGEKVFLECVQDMDHENMFWYRQDPGLGLRLIYFSYDVKMKEKGDIPEGYSVSREKKERFSLILESASTNQTSMYLCASKIPGQGSYEQYFGPGTRLTVT.

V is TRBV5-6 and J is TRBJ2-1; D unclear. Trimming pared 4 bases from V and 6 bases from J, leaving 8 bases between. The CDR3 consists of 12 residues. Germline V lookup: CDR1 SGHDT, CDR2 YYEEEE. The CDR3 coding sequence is TGTGCCAGCAGCGGGCGAGGCAATGAGCAGTTCTTC. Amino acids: CASSGRGNEQFF.

The CDR3 reads CASSLKGAGGPRETQYF. For the CDR3, the DNA is TGTGCCAGCAGCTTAAAGGGAGCGGGAGGGCCTCGAGAGACCCAGTACTTC. The chain joins TRBV5-6 to TRBJ2-5, with TRBD2 identical over 10 bases. V shed 2 bases, J shed 4 bases, and the junction held 11 bases outside the gene matches. Germline values: CDR1 SGHDT, CDR2 YYEEEE. The CDR3 totals 17 residues.

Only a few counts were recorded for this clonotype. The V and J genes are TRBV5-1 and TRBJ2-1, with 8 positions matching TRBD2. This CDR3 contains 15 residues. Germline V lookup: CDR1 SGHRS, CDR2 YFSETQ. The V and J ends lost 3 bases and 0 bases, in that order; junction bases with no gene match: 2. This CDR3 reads CASSSGGSSYNEQFF. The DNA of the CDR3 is TGCGCCAGCAGCTCGGGGGGGAGCTCCTACAATGAGCAGTTCTTC.

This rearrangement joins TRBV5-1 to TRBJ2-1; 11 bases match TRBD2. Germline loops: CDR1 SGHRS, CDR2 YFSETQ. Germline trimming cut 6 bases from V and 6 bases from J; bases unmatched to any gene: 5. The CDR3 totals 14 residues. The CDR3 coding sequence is TGCGCCAGCACCCCTAGCGGGGGGATCAATGAGCAGTTCTTC. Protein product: CASTPSGGINEQFF.

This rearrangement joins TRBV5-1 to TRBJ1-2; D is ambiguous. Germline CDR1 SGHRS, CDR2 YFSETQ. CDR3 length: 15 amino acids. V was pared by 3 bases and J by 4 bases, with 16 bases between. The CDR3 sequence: CASSWTGSAGYGYTF. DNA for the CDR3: TGCGCCAGCAGCTGGACGGGATCGGCCGGCTATGGCTACACCTTC.

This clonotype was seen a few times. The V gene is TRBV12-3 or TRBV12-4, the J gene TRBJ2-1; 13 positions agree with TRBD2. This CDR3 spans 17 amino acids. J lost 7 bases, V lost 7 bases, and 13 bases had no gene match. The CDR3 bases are TGTGCCAGCAACCTACAGTTGGGGACTAGCGGGACGAATGAGCAGTTCTTC. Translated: CASNLQLGTSGTNEQFF.

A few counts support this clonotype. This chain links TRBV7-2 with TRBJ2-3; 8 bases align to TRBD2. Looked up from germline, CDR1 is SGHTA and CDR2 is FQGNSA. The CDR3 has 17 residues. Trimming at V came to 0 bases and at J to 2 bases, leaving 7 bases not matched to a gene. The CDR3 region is CASSLAPPGGPTDTQYF. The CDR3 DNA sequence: TGTGCCAGCAGCTTAGCCCCCCCGGGGGGGCCCACAGATACGCAGTATTTT.

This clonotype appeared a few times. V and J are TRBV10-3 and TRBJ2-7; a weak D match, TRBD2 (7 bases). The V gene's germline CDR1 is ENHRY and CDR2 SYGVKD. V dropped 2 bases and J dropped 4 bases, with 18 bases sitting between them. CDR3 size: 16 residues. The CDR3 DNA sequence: TGTGCCATCAGTGAGGGGGGGGGGCGGCCCCCTTACGAGCAGTACTTC. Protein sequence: CAISEGGGRPPYEQYF.

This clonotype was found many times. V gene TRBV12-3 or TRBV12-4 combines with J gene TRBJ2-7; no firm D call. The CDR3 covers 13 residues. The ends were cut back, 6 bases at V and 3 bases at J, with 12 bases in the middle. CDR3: CASSAQEFYEQYF. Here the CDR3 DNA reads TGTGCCAGCAGCGCCCAGGAGTTCTACGAGCAGTACTTC.

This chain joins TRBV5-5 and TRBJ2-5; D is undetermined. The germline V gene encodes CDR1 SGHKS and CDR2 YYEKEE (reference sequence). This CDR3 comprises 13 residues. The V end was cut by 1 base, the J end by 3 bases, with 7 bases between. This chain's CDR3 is CASSLQPKETQYF. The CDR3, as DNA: TGTGCCAGCAGCTTGCAGCCAAAAGAGACCCAGTACTTC.

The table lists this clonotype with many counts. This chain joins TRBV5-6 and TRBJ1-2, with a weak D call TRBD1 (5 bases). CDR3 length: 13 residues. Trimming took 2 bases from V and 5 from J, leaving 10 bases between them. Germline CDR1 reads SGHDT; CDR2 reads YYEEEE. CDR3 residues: CASSFRDGYGYTF. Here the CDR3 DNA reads TGTGCCAGCAGCTTTCGGGACGGTTATGGCTACACCTTC. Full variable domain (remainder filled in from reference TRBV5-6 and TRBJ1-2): DAGVTQSPTHLIKTRGQQVTLRCSPKSGHDTVSWYQQALGQGPQFIFQYYEEEERQRGNFPDRFSGHQFPNYSSELNVNALLLGDSALYLCASSFRDGYGYTFGSGTRLTVV.

CDR3 nucleotides: TGTGCCAGCAGTTGGTGTCAGACAGGGGGCTGCGAGCAGTACTTC. Protein sequence: CASSWCQTGGCEQYF. V gene TRBV5-5 combines with J gene TRBJ2-7; TRBD1 matches 10 bases. Germline V gives CDR1 SGHKS, CDR2 YYEKEE (reference sequence). The CDR3 spans 15 residues. V lost 5 bases to trimming and J lost 6 bases; unmatched junction nucleotides: 11.

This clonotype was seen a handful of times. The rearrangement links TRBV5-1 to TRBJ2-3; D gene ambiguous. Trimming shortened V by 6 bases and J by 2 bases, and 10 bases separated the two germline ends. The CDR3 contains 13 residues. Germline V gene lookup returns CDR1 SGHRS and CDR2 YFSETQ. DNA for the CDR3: TGCGCCAGCAAATTGGGATTCACAGATACGCAGTATTTT. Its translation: CASKLGFTDTQYF.